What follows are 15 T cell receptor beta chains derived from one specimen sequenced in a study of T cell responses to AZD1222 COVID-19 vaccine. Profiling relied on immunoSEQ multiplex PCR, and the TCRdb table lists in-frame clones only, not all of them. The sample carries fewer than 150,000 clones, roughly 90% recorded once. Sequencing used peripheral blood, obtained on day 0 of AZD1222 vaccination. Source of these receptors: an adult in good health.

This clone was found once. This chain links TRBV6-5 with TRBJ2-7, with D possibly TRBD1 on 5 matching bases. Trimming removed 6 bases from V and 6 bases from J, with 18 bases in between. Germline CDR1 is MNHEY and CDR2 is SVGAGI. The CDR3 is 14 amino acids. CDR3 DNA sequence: TGTGCCAGCAGCGAGACAGAAACCTACTCCGAGCAGTACTTC. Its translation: CASSETETYSEQYF.

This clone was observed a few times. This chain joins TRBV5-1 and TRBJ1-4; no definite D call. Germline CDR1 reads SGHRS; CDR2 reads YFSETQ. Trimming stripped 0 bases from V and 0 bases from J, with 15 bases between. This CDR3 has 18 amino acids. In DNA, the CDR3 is TGCGCCAGCAGCTTGGGCGCAGGCGACTTTGCAACTAATGAAAAACTGTTTTTT. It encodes CASSLGAGDFATNEKLFF.

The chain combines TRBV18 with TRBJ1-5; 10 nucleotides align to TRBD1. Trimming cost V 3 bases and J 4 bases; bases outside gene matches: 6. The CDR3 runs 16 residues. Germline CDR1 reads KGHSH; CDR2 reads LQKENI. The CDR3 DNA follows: TGTGCCAGCTCACCCCTAGGACAGGGGGGGAATCAGCCCCAGCATTTT. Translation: CASSPLGQGGNQPQHF.

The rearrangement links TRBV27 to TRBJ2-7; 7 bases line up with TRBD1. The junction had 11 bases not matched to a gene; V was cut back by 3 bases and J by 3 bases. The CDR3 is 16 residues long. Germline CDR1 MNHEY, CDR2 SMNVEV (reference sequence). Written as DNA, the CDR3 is TGTGCCAGCAGTTTCCTAGACCGACAGGGTATCTACGAGCAGTACTTC. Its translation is CASSFLDRQGIYEQYF.

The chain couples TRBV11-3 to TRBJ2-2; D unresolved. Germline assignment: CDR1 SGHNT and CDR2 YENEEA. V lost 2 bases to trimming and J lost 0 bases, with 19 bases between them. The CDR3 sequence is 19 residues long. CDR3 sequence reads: CASSLNYWQPKPNTGELFF. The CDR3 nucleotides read TGTGCCAGCAGCTTAAATTATTGGCAGCCCAAACCGAACACCGGGGAGCTGTTTTTT.

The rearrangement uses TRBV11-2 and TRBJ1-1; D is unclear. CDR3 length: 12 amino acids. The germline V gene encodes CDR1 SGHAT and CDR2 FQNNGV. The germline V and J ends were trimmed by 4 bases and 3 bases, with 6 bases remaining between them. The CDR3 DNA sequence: TGTGCCAGCAGCTACCGCCACACTGAAGCTTTCTTT. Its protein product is CASSYRHTEAFF.

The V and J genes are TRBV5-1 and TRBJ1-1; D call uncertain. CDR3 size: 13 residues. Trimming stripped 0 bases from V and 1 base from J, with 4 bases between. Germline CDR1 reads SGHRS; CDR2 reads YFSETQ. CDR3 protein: CASSLEQNTEAFF. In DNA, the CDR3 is TGCGCCAGCAGCTTGGAACAGAACACTGAAGCTTTCTTT.

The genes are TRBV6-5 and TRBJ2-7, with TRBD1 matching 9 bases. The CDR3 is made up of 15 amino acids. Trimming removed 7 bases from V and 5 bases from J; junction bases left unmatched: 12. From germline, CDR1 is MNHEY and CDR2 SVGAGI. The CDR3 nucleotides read TGTGCCAGCAATCGCGTCCGGGACAGGGCCGACGAGCAGTACTTC. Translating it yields CASNRVRDRADEQYF.

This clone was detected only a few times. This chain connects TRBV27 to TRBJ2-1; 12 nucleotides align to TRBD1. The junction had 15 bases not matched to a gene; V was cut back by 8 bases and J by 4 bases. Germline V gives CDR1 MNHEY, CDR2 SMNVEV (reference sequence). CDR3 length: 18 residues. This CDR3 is CASSGQGAKGGRYNEQFF. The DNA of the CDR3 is TGTGCCAGCTCGGGACAGGGGGCGAAGGGAGGGCGTTACAATGAGCAGTTCTTC.

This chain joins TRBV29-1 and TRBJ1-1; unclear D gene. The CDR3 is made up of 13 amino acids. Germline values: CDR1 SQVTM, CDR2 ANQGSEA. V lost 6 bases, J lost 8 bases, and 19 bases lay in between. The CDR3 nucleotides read TGCAGCGTAAAGACCCCGGTTGGGCGGGAAGCTTTCTTT. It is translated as CSVKTPVGREAFF.

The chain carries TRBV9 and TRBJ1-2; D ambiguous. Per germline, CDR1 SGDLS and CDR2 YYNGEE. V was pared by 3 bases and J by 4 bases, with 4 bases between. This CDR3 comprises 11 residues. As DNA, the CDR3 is TGTGCCAGCAGCGCCAGCTATGGCTACACCTTC. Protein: CASSASYGYTF. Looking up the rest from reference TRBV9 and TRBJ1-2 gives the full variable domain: DSGVTQTPKHLITATGQRVTLRCSPRSGDLSVYWYQQSLDQGLQFLIQYYNGEERAKGNILERFSAQQFPDLHSELNLSSLELGDSALYFCASSASYGYTFGSGTRLTVV.

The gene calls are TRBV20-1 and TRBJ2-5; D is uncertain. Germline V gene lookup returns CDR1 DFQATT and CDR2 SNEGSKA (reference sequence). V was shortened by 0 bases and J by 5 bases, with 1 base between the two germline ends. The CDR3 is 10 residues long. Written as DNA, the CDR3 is TGCAGTGCTAGAGATGAGACCCAGTACTTC. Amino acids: CSARDETQYF.

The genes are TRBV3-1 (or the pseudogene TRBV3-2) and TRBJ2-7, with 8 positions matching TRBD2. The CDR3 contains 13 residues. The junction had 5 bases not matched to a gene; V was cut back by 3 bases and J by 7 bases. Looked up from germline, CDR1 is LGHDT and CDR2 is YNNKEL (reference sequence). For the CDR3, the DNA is TGTGCCAGCAGCCAGGGACTAGGCGGGGAGCAGTACTTC. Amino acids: CASSQGLGGEQYF.

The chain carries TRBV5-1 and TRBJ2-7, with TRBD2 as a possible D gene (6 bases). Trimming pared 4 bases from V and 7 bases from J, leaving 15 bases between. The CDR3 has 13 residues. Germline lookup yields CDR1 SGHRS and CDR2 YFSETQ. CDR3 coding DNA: TGCGCCAGCAGCCCTCAGGTCGCGGGGGAGCAGTACTTC. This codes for CASSPQVAGEQYF.

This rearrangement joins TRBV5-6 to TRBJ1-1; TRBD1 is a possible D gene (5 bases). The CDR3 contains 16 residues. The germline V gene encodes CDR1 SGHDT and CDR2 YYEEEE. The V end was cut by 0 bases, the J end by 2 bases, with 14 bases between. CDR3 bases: TGTGCCAGCAGCTTGGAGCTGGGGCGGAAAAACACTGAAGCTTTCTTT. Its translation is CASSLELGRKNTEAFF.